Described below is a single TCR beta chain sequence and its context. Its antigen target is currently unknown. Per-base quality was not reported, and no clone a single base away is much larger than it. These data belong to a study of response to subunit inactivated influenza vaccine listed by TCRdb under 2018. With regard to the full study: To follow how T cells responded to a trivalent subunit inactivated influenza vaccine, the researchers relied on deep quantitative profiling of the T cell receptor repertoire.

Overall study outcomes, separate from this receptor: The authors proposed that each seasonal influenza vaccination may bring in only a limited number of new T cells.

Looking up the germline V gene (reference sequence) yields CDR1 DFQATT and CDR2 SNEGSKA. Trimming takes 5 bases off V and 3 bases off J; junction bases not matched to a gene: 10. Measured from the cysteine to the phenylalanine, the CDR3 is 15 residues long. Of all the DNA, just the CDR3 is kept, 45 bases in frame from base 1. Library prep was done by RT-PCR. TCRdb records Illumina HiSeq 2500 as the sequencer. TCRdb applied fastp at Q25 and MiXCR to the public reads, then kept only in-frame beta chains. Each CDR3 protein gets just one entry, which takes the most common genes and DNA from the rows behind it. The table for this sample lists approximately 520,000 distinct CDR3 sequences; approximately 15% of them were counted only once. Jointly, the top ten make up 2.5% to 3.5% of the sample.

This TCR derives from a man aged 45 to 75 who received an inactivated influenza vaccine. Donor details come from another sample of the same person, matched by shared clones. The sample was CD4+ T cells sorted from PBMCs, taken around 25 months after vaccination. The chain uses TRBV20-1 and TRBJ2-7; TRBD2 agrees with 10 junctional bases. The DNA reads TGCAGTGCTCCGCAAGCTCTAGCGGGGGTCTACGAGCAGTACTTC. The translation is CSAPQALAGVYEQYF.